The present entry profiles one T cell receptor beta chain with its context. What it binds is not known. Each single cDNA molecule received a unique molecular identifier. TCRdb reprocessed the 5' RACE reads via MiXCR and lists one record per CDR3 protein. Seen here are 25,000 to 40,000 distinct CDR3 sequences, under 6% observed once, and the top ten hold 20% to 25%. The data are from a study of early T cells in non-severe SARS-CoV-2 infection. About the study: Unsorted whole blood bulk RNA was sequenced, with unpaired chains.

Germline loops: CDR1 SGHAT, CDR2 FQNNGV. The CDR3 spans 14 residues. The germline V and J ends were trimmed by 3 bases and 3 bases, with 12 bases remaining between them. Study results and caveats: Matching against VDJdb likely underestimated virus-specific expansions, favoring anti-spike CD8.

The TCR originated in an adult who was a healthcare worker with PCR-confirmed SARS-CoV-2 infection or an uninfected control (not recorded which). This chain links TRBV11-2 with TRBJ2-7, with D unclear. The sample taken for sequencing was whole blood. The CDR3 DNA follows: TGTGCCAGCAGCTTCGGCCTGACCAACTACGAGCAGTACTTC. This codes for CASSFGLTNYEQYF.